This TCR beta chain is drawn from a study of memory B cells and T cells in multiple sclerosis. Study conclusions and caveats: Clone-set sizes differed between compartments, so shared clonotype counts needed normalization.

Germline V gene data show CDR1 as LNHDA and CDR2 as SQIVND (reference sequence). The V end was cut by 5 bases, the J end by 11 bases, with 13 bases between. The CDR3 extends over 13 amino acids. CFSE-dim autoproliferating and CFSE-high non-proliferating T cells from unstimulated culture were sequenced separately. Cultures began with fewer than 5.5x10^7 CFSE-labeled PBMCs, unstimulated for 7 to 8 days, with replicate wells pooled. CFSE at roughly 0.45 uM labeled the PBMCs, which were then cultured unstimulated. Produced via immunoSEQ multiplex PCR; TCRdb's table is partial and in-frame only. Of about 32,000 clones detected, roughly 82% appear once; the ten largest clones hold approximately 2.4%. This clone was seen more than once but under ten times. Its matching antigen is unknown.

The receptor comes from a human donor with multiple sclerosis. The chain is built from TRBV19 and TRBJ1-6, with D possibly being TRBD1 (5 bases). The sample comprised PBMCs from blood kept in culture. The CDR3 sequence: CASSLGQFAPLHF. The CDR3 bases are TGTGCCAGTAGTCTGGGGCAGTTCGCACCCCTCCACTTT.